Below, one T cell receptor beta chain is given with its context. Seattle participants joined during active infection and were tracked over time. The data were taken from a study of blood T cell repertoires in COVID-19. On the study more broadly: Researchers got acute and convalescent COVID-19 samples from the United States, Italy and Spain. The cDNA or gDNA used as material had been derived from T cells, B-cell-depleted T cells, or PBMCs.

Trimming at V came to 0 bases and at J to 3 bases, leaving 4 bases not matched to a gene. The CDR3 is 16 amino acids. Germline V gene lookup returns CDR1 MGHRA and CDR2 YSYEKL. Clones were sequenced by immunoSEQ multiplex PCR, and TCRdb holds only the in-frame ones, with some missing. In the table there are almost 300,000 clones, roughly 91% of which are singletons. This chain uses TRBV4-1 with TRBJ2-1; 8 bases agree with TRBD2. This receptor was obtained from a woman in her 30s with COVID-19, enrolled during active disease. Material for sequencing was peripheral blood. CDR3 loop: CASSQDRGGYYNEQFF. DNA of the CDR3: TGCGCCAGCAGCCAAGATCGCGGGGGGTACTACAATGAGCAGTTCTTC.